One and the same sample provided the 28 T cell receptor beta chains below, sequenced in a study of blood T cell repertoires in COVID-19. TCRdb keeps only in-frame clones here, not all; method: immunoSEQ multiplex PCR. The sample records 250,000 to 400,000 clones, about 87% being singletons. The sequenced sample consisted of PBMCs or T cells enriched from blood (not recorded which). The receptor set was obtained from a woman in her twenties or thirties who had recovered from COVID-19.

The DNA for the CDR3 is TGTGCCAGCGAAACGACAGGGATGAACACTGAAGCTTTCTTT. This sequence encodes CASETTGMNTEAFF. The chain is built from TRBV2 and TRBJ1-1, with 7 bases aligning to TRBD1. Germline CDR1 reads SNHLY; CDR2 reads FYNNEI. V trimming: 8 bases; J trimming: 0 bases; junction bases outside the gene matches: 6. This CDR3 region has 14 residues.

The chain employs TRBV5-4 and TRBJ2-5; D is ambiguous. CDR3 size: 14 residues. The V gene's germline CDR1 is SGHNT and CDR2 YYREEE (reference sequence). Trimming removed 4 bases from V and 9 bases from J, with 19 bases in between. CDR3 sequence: CASSGDPKSRAQYF. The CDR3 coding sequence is TGTGCCAGCAGCGGCGACCCGAAATCACGGGCCCAGTACTTC.

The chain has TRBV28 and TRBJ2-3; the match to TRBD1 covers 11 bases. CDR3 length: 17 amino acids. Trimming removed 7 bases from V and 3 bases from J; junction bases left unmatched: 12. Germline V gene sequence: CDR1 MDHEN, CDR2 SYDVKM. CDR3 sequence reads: CASTLIWTGGLTDTQYF. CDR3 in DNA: TGTGCCAGCACCCTTATCTGGACAGGGGGCTTAACAGATACGCAGTATTTT.

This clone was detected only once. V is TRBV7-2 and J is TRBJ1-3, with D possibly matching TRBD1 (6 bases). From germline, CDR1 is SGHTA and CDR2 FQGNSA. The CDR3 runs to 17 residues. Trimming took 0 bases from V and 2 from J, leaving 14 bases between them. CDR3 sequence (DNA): TGTGCCAGCAGCTTAGCGAAGCCAGGGGTTACTGGAAACACCATATATTTT. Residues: CASSLAKPGVTGNTIYF.

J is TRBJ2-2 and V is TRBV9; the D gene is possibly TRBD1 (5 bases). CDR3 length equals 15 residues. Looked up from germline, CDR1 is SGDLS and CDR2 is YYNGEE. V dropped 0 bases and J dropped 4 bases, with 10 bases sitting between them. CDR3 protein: CASSVVGQGTGELFF. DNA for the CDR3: TGTGCCAGCAGCGTAGTGGGGCAGGGCACCGGGGAGCTGTTTTTT.

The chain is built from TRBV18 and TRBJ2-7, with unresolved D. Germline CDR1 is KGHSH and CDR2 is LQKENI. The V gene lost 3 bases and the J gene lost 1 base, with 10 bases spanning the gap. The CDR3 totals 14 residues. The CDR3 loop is CASSPTTPSYEQYF. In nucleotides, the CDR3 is TGTGCCAGCTCACCCACAACACCATCCTACGAGCAGTACTTC.

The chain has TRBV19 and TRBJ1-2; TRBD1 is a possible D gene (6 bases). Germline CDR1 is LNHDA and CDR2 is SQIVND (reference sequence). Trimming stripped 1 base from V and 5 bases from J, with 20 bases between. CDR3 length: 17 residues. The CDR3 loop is CASSIAGGATLSYGYTF. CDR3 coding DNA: TGTGCCAGTAGTATAGCCGGGGGGGCGACCCTCTCTTATGGCTACACCTTC. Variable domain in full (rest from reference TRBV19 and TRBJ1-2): DGGITQSPKYLFRKEGQNVTLSCEQNLNHDAMYWYRQDPGQGLRLIYYSQIVNDFQKGDIAEGYSVSREKKESFPLTVTSAQKNPTAFYLCASSIAGGATLSYGYTFGSGTRLTVV.

CDR3 protein: CATTTYTGELFF. CDR3 DNA sequence: TGTGCCACCACAACCTACACCGGGGAGCTGTTTTTT. V gene TRBV10-3 combines with J gene TRBJ2-2; no clear D gene. V dropped 10 bases and J dropped 3 bases, with 9 bases sitting between them. The CDR3 consists of 12 residues. In germline, CDR1 is ENHRY, CDR2 SYGVKD.

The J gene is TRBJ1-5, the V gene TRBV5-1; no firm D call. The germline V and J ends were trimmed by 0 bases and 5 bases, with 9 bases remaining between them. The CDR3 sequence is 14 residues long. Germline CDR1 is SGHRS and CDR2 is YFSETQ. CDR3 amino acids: CASSLDSQDQPQHF. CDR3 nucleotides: TGCGCCAGCAGCTTGGACAGCCAAGATCAGCCCCAGCATTTT. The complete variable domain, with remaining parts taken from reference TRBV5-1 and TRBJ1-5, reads KAGVTQTPRYLIKTRGQQVTLSCSPISGHRSVSWYQQTPGQGLQFLFEYFSETQRNKGNFPGRFSGRQFSNSRSEMNVSTLELGDSALYLCASSLDSQDQPQHFGDGTRLSIL.

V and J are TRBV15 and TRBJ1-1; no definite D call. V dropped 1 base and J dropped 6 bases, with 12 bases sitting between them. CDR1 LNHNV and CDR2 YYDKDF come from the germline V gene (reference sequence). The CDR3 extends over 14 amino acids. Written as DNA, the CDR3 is TGTGCCACCAGCAGAGGAGGGAACGGCGCTGAAGCTTTCTTT. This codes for CATSRGGNGAEAFF.

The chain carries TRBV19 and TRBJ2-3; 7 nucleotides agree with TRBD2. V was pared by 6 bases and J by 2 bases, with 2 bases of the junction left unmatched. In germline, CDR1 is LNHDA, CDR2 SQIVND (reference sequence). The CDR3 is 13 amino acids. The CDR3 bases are TGTGCCAGTAGCGGGGGGTACACAGATACGCAGTATTTT. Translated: CASSGGYTDTQYF. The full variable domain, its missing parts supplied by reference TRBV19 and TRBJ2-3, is DGGITQSPKYLFRKEGQNVTLSCEQNLNHDAMYWYRQDPGQGLRLIYYSQIVNDFQKGDIAEGYSVSREKKESFPLTVTSAQKNPTAFYLCASSGGYTDTQYFGPGTRLTVL.

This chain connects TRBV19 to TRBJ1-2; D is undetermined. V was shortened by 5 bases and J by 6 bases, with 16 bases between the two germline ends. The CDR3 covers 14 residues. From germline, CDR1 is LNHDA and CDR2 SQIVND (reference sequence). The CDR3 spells CASSFKGARNGYTF. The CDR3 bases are TGTGCCAGTAGTTTCAAGGGAGCCCGAAATGGCTACACCTTC. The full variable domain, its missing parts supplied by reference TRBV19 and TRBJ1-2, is DGGITQSPKYLFRKEGQNVTLSCEQNLNHDAMYWYRQDPGQGLRLIYYSQIVNDFQKGDIAEGYSVSREKKESFPLTVTSAQKNPTAFYLCASSFKGARNGYTFGSGTRLTVV.

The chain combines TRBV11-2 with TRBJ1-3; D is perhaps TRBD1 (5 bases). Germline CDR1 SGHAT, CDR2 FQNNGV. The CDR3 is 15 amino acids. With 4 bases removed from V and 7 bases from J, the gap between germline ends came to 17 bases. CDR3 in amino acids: CASSSPTVLGNTIYF. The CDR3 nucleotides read TGTGCCAGCAGCTCGCCGACAGTATTAGGGAACACCATATATTTT.

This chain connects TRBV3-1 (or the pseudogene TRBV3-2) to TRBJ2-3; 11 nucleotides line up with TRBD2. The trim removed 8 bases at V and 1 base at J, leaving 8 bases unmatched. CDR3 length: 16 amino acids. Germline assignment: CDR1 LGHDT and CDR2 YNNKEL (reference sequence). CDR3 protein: CASGSGGVFGTDTQYF. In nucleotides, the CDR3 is TGTGCCAGCGGTAGCGGGGGGGTTTTTGGCACAGATACGCAGTATTTT.

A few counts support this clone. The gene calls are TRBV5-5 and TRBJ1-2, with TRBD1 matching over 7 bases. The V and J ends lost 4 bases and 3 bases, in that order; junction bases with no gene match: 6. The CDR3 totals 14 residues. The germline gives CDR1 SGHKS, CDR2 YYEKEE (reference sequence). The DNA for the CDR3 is TGTGCCAGCAGCCTGGGACAGTGGGACTATGGCTACACCTTC. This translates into CASSLGQWDYGYTF.

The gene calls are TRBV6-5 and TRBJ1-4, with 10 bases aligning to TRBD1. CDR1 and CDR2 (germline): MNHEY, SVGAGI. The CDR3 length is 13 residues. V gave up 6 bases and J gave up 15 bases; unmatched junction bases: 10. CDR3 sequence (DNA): TGTGCCAGCAGCGATATAGGGACAGGGGACTTGTTTTTT. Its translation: CASSDIGTGDLFF.

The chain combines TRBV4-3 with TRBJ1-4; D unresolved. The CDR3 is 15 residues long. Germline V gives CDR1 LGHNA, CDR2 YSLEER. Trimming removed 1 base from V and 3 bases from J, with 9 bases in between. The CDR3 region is CASSQARDPNEKLFF. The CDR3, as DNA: TGCGCCAGCAGCCAAGCCCGGGATCCTAATGAAAAACTGTTTTTT.

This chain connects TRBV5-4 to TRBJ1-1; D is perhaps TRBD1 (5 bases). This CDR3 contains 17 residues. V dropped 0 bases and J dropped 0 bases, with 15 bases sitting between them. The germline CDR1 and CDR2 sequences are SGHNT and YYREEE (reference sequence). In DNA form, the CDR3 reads TGTGCCAGCAGCTTGGATGTCGCAGGGTCGGTGAACACTGAAGCTTTCTTT. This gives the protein CASSLDVAGSVNTEAFF.

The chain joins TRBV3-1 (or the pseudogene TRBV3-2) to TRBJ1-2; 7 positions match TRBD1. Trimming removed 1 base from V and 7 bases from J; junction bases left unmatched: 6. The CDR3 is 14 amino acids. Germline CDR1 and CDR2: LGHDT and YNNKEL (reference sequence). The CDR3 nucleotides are TGTGCCAGCAGCCAAGCAGACAGGGAAGGTGGCTACACCTTC. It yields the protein CASSQADREGGYTF.

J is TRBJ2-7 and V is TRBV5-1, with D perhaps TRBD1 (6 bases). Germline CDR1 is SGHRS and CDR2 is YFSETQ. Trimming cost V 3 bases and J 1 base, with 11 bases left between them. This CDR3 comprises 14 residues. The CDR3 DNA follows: TGCGCCAGCAGCTCCAACAGGGAGTCCTACGAGCAGTACTTC. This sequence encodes CASSSNRESYEQYF.

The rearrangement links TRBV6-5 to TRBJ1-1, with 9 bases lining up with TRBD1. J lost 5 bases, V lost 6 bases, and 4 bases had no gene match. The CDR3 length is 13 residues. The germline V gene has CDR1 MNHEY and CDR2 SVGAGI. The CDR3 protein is CASRMDRGTEAFF. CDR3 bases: TGTGCCAGCAGGATGGACAGGGGAACTGAAGCTTTCTTT.

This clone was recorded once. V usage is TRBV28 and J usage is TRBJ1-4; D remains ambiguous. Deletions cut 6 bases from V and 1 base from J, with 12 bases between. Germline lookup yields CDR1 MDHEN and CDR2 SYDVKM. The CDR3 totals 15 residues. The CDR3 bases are TGTGCCAGCAGCCACCTTGGCCTAACTAATGAAAAACTGTTTTTT. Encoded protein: CASSHLGLTNEKLFF.

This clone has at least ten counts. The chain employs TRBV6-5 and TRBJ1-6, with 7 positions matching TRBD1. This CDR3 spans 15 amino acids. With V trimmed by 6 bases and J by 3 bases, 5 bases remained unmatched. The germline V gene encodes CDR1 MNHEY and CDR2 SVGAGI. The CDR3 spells CASRQGGGYNSPLHF. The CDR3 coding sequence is TGTGCCAGCAGGCAGGGGGGCGGCTATAATTCACCCCTCCACTTT.

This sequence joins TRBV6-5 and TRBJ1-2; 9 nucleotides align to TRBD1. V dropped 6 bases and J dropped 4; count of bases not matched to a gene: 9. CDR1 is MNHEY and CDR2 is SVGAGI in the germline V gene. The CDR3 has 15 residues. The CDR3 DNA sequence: TGTGCCAGCAGGCGTGGACAGGGGTCCCTCTATGGCTACACCTTC. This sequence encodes CASRRGQGSLYGYTF.

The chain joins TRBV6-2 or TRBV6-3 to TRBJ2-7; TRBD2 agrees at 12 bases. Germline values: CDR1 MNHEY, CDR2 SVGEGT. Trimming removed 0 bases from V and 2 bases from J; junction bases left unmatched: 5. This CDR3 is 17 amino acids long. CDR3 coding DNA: TGTGCCAGCAGTTACTCCACTAGCGGGGGGCCACCCTACGAGCAGTACTTC. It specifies CASSYSTSGGPPYEQYF.

CDR3 in amino acids: CASSLVGTGQETQYF. The CDR3 nucleotides read TGTGCCAGCAGCTTAGTGGGGACAGGTCAAGAGACCCAGTACTTC. The chain recombines TRBV11-2 with TRBJ2-5, with 8 bases that match TRBD1. The CDR3 is 15 residues long. Per germline, CDR1 SGHAT and CDR2 FQNNGV. Unmatched junction bases numbered 3, after V lost 1 base and J lost 2 bases. Using reference TRBV11-2 and TRBJ2-5 for the parts outside the CDR3, the full variable domain is EAGVAQSPRYKIIEKRQSVAFWCNPISGHATLYWYQQILGQGPKLLIQFQNNGVVDDSQLPKDRFSAERLKGVDSTLKIQPAKLEDSAVYLCASSLVGTGQETQYFGPGTRLLVL.

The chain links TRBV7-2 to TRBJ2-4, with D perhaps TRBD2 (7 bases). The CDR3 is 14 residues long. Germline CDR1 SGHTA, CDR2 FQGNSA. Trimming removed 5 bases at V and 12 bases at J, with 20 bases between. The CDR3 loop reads CASSPGGQGGTQYF. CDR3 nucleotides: TGTGCCAGCAGCCCTGGGGGGCAGGGAGGGACTCAGTACTTC. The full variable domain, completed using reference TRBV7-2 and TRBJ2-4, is GAGVSQSPSNKVTEKGKDVELRCDPISGHTALYWYRQSLGQGLEFLIYFQGNSAPDKSGLPSDRFSAERTGGSVSTLTIQRTQQEDSAVYLCASSPGGQGGTQYFGAGTRLSVL.

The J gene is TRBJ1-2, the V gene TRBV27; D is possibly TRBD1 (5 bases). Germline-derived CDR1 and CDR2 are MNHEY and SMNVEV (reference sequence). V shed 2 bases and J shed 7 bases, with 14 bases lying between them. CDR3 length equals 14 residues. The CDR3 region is CASSLGQGGSGYTF. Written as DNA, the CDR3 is TGTGCCAGCAGTTTAGGGCAGGGAGGAAGTGGCTACACCTTC.